This paragraph reports one TCR beta chain. The data were obtained in a study of blood T cell repertoires in COVID-19. Study information: The study drew acute and convalescent COVID-19 samples from the United States, Italy and Spain. The cDNA or gDNA used as material had been derived from T cells, B-cell-depleted T cells, or PBMCs.

Trimming removed 5 bases at V and 5 bases at J, with 10 bases between. The CDR3 consists of 13 residues. Germline assignment: CDR1 GTSNPN and CDR2 SVGIG (reference sequence). Source study methods: How many nucleated cells were present was estimated from reference gene primer amplification. Generated by immunoSEQ multiplex PCR, the TCRdb table keeps only in-frame clones and is missing some. V, J and clone size are taken as reported in that table, and D and trimming were inferred from the DNA itself. The data contain some 140,000 clones, around 87% of them seen just once; the ten biggest clones take up 2% to 2.5%.

The clonotype was recovered from a man aged 50 to 59 with active COVID-19. The sample consisted of peripheral blood. This chain connects TRBV30 to TRBJ1-6; D is unresolved. CDR3 sequence: CAWGNSHNSPLHF. The CDR3 bases are TGTGCCTGGGGAAACTCACATAATTCACCCCTCCACTTT.